This T cell receptor beta chain was recorded in a study of siplizumab effects on memory and regulatory T cells. Study-wide findings and caveats: Both greater diversity than memory cells and a major contribution to the alloresponse seemed to characterize naive T cells. Siplizumab significantly decreased alloreactive sequences from unstimulated CD4+ memory cells. Roughly 80-96% of proliferating CD4+ or CD8+ clones defied assignment to a naive or memory phenotype.

Generated by immunoSEQ multiplex PCR, the TCRdb table keeps only in-frame clones and is missing some. The sample has tens of thousands of clones; around three quarters are singletons. As to this clone: What it binds is not known.

The sequenced sample was memory CD4+ T cells sorted from blood. The sequence was obtained from a human donor in good health.

This CDR3 reads CASSFRQGGGEQYF. DNA for the CDR3: TGTGCCAGCAGCTTTCGGCAGGGGGGAGGCGAGCAGTACTTC. V is TRBV7-2 and J is TRBJ2-7; D might be TRBD1 (7 bases). The germline gives CDR1 SGHTA, CDR2 FQGNSA. This CDR3 region has 14 residues. The V end lost 3 bases, the J end lost 6 bases, and 15 bases lay between the germline ends.